This T cell receptor (beta chain) was identified during a study of blood T cell repertoires in COVID-19. Overall study context: Samples came from the United States, Italy and Spain, spanning acute and convalescent COVID-19.

Repertoires were generated with immunoSEQ multiplex PCR, while TCRdb's copy carries only in-frame clones and drops some. The sample has 150,000 or so clones, 85% to 90% seen once. The clonotype originates from a man aged 18 to 29 with COVID-19, enrolled during active disease. Input material: peripheral blood.

CDR3 sequence: CASTRIGWGGYNEQFF. The DNA for the CDR3 is TGTGCCAGCACCCGAATCGGATGGGGGGGTTACAATGAGCAGTTCTTC. The V and J genes are TRBV7-2 and TRBJ2-1; 7 nucleotides align to TRBD2. Germline CDR1 SGHTA, CDR2 FQGNSA. The length of the CDR3 is 16 residues. V lost 7 bases to trimming and J lost 4 bases; unmatched junction nucleotides: 13.